These 29 T cell receptor beta chains were sequenced from one sample in a study of siplizumab effects on memory and regulatory T cells. Generated by immunoSEQ multiplex PCR, the TCRdb table keeps only in-frame clones and is missing some. The repertoire holds fewer than 60,000 clones, with over 85% as singletons. The specimen sequenced was CD8+ T cells sorted from blood. These receptors originate from a human donor in good health.

The gene calls are TRBV14 and TRBJ2-1, with 10 nucleotides matching TRBD2. The CDR3 length is 14 residues. With V trimmed by 8 bases and J by 4 bases, 5 bases remained unmatched. CDR1 and CDR2 (germline): SGHDN, FVKESK. DNA of the CDR3: TGTGCCAGCGGGCGAGCGGGAGGGTACAATGAGCAGTTCTTC. Its translation: CASGRAGGYNEQFF.

This clone occurred once. As DNA, the CDR3 is TGTGCCAGCCGTACACGGGACAGCAAGACTGAAGCTTTCTTT. Residues: CASRTRDSKTEAFF. The chain employs TRBV28 and TRBJ1-1, with 7 bases aligning to TRBD1. The V gene end was trimmed by 8 bases and the J gene end by 5 bases; junction bases not matched to a gene: 11. This CDR3 is built from 14 residues. In germline, CDR1 is MDHEN, CDR2 SYDVKM.

The chain carries TRBV5-1 and TRBJ2-1; D is uncertain. The V gene lost 0 bases and the J gene lost 3 bases, with 4 bases spanning the gap. The CDR3 contains 13 residues. Germline-derived CDR1 and CDR2 are SGHRS and YFSETQ. The CDR3 sequence: CASSLAYYNEQFF. The CDR3 nucleotides read TGCGCCAGCAGCTTGGCTTACTACAATGAGCAGTTCTTC.

This chain uses TRBV11-2 with TRBJ2-6, with 7 bases fitting TRBD1. Trimming removed 5 bases from V and 2 bases from J; junction bases left unmatched: 9. The CDR3 is 17 amino acids. Germline values: CDR1 SGHAT, CDR2 FQNNGV. CDR3 nucleotides: TGTGCCAGCAGCGTTAGACAGGGCCCCCCTGGGGCCAACGTCCTGACTTTC. It is translated as CASSVRQGPPGANVLTF.

This rearrangement joins TRBV25-1 to TRBJ2-7; a weak D match, TRBD2 (5 bases). V was clipped by 9 bases and J by 3 bases, with 21 bases between them. This CDR3 spans 15 amino acids. Germline assignment: CDR1 MGHDK and CDR2 SYGVNS. CDR3 nucleotides: TGTGCCAGAAATGGGTACGGGCAGGAGGTCTACGAGCAGTACTTC. As protein: CARNGYGQEVYEQYF.

This clone was counted a few times. Here the CDR3 reads CASSIGTANQPQHF. CDR3 nucleotide sequence: TGTGCCAGTAGCATCGGGACAGCAAATCAGCCCCAGCATTTT. This chain connects TRBV6-5 to TRBJ1-5; TRBD1 matches 7 bases. The trim removed 9 bases at V and 4 bases at J, leaving 9 bases unmatched. Looked up from germline, CDR1 is MNHEY and CDR2 is SVGAGI. CDR3 length: 14 residues.

This clone came up once. This sequence joins TRBV5-1 and TRBJ1-4; D is ambiguous. With 2 bases removed from V and 8 bases from J, the gap between germline ends came to 16 bases. Germline-derived CDR1 and CDR2 are SGHRS and YFSETQ. The CDR3 spans 15 residues. The CDR3: CASSLLRGQEEKLFF. In DNA, the CDR3 is TGCGCCAGCAGCTTACTCCGGGGTCAGGAAGAAAAACTGTTTTTT.

The V call is TRBV15, the J call TRBJ2-7; TRBD1 aligns across 9 bases. The CDR3 is 16 amino acids. Germline CDR1 and CDR2: LNHNV and YYDKDF (reference sequence). J gave up 5 bases and V 1 base, and 9 bases lay outside the gene matches. This CDR3 is CATSRVETGGLHEQYF. The CDR3 DNA reads TGTGCCACCAGCAGAGTAGAGACAGGGGGTCTCCACGAGCAGTACTTC.

This chain uses TRBV27 with TRBJ1-1; 10 nucleotides match TRBD1. V shed 7 bases, J shed 5 bases, and the junction held 13 bases outside the gene matches. CDR3 length equals 16 residues. CDR1 is MNHEY, CDR2 SMNVEV, per germline (reference sequence). The DNA of the CDR3 is TGTGCCAGCAACTTAAGGACAGGGGGTCCAAAAACTGAAGCTTTCTTT. Translated, it gives CASNLRTGGPKTEAFF.

By frequency in the sample, this clone is medium-sized. The chain employs TRBV11-2 and TRBJ1-2; D gene uncertain. V was shortened by 1 base and J by 8 bases, with 11 bases between the two germline ends. Germline loops: CDR1 SGHAT, CDR2 FQNNGV. The CDR3 loop spans 13 amino acids. CDR3 DNA: TGTGCCAGCAGCTTAGGACCCTCGGGAGGCTACACCTTC. It translates to CASSLGPSGGYTF. Full variable domain (outside the CDR3, taken from reference TRBV11-2 and TRBJ1-2): EAGVAQSPRYKIIEKRQSVAFWCNPISGHATLYWYQQILGQGPKLLIQFQNNGVVDDSQLPKDRFSAERLKGVDSTLKIQPAKLEDSAVYLCASSLGPSGGYTFGSGTRLTVV.

The chain joins TRBV9 to TRBJ2-7; 8 nucleotides line up with TRBD1. V dropped 3 bases and J dropped 3; count of bases not matched to a gene: 2. Germline-derived CDR1 and CDR2 are SGDLS and YYNGEE. The CDR3 loop spans 13 amino acids. The CDR3 DNA is TGTGCCAGCAGCGGAGACAGGGGCTACGAGCAGTACTTC. This encodes CASSGDRGYEQYF.

The chain uses TRBV27 and TRBJ2-5; D gene ambiguous. Trimming cost V 4 bases and J 0 bases, with 0 bases left between them. CDR1 and CDR2 (germline): MNHEY, SMNVEV (reference sequence). This CDR3 has 11 amino acids. The CDR3 DNA sequence: TGTGCCAGCAGTTACCAAGAGACCCAGTACTTC. As protein: CASSYQETQYF.

This chain links TRBV9 with TRBJ1-1; D remains ambiguous. Germline assignment: CDR1 SGDLS and CDR2 YYNGEE. The V and J ends lost 2 bases and 0 bases respectively, with 8 bases between them. This CDR3 contains 14 residues. CDR3 amino acids: CASSVSDMNTEAFF. DNA for the CDR3: TGTGCCAGCAGCGTGTCAGACATGAACACTGAAGCTTTCTTT.

In this sample, this clone turned up once. The rearrangement joins TRBV6-5 to TRBJ1-5, with D hard to call. CDR3 length: 14 amino acids. The germline gives CDR1 MNHEY, CDR2 SVGAGI. V dropped 6 bases and J dropped 0 bases, with 9 bases sitting between them. CDR3 in amino acids: CASSFTPSNQPQHF. As DNA, the CDR3 is TGTGCCAGCAGCTTTACACCTAGCAATCAGCCCCAGCATTTT.

The chain links TRBV9 to TRBJ1-2; 7 bases align to TRBD1. Germline CDR1 SGDLS, CDR2 YYNGEE. J was trimmed by 6 bases and V by 3 bases; bases with no gene match: 8. The CDR3 contains 14 residues. The CDR3 reads CASSEGTARDGYTF. The CDR3 coding sequence is TGTGCCAGCAGCGAAGGGACAGCAAGGGATGGCTACACCTTC.

This clone was counted between two and nine times. This CDR3 reads CASSLGWGAAYNEQFF. The CDR3 DNA follows: TGTGCCAGCAGCTTAGGGTGGGGAGCGGCCTACAATGAGCAGTTCTTC. The chain links TRBV11-2 to TRBJ2-1; D is possibly TRBD2 (5 bases). Trimming removed 1 base at V and 2 bases at J, with 12 bases between. The germline V gene has CDR1 SGHAT and CDR2 FQNNGV. CDR3 length equals 16 residues.

The V and J genes are TRBV2 and TRBJ1-1; 12 nucleotides agree with TRBD1. CDR1 and CDR2 (germline): SNHLY, FYNNEI. The CDR3 covers 17 residues. V gave up 9 bases and J gave up 2 bases; unmatched junction bases: 13. This CDR3 is CASTTGTGGRGNTEAFF. In nucleotides, the CDR3 is TGTGCCAGTACAACCGGGACAGGGGGCCGAGGAAACACTGAAGCTTTCTTT.

This clone occurred once. This chain uses TRBV15 with TRBJ2-2; 7 bases are a match to TRBD2. The CDR3 covers 17 residues. Per the germline V gene, CDR1 is LNHNV and CDR2 is YYDKDF (reference sequence). The J segment lost 0 bases and the V segment lost 1 base, leaving 5 bases of the junction unmatched. This CDR3 is CATSRGRGSPNTGELFF. CDR3 bases: TGTGCCACCAGCAGAGGACGCGGGAGCCCGAACACCGGGGAGCTGTTTTTT.

V is TRBV28 and J is TRBJ2-7; 9 bases line up with TRBD2. The V gene end was trimmed by 5 bases and the J gene end by 4 bases; junction bases not matched to a gene: 9. CDR1 and CDR2 (germline): MDHEN, SYDVKM. This CDR3 spans 15 amino acids. CDR3 region: CASSELAGAWYEQYF. In DNA form, the CDR3 reads TGTGCCAGCAGTGAGTTAGCGGGAGCCTGGTACGAGCAGTACTTC.

This clone has just one count. The CDR3 protein is CAISESVDTYNEQFF. DNA of the CDR3: TGTGCCATCAGTGAGTCTGTGGACACCTACAATGAGCAGTTCTTC. This chain connects TRBV10-3 to TRBJ2-1, with D perhaps matching TRBD1 (5 bases). CDR3 size: 15 residues. V lost 0 bases and J lost 2, with 8 bases in between. The germline gives CDR1 ENHRY, CDR2 SYGVKD.

This rearrangement joins TRBV15 to TRBJ2-1; a possible D gene is TRBD1 (5 bases). Trimming removed 2 bases from V and 10 bases from J, with 15 bases in between. Germline CDR1 LNHNV, CDR2 YYDKDF (reference sequence). The CDR3 spans 14 residues. CDR3: CATSRIQGQREQFF. CDR3 nucleotide sequence: TGTGCCACCAGCAGAATTCAGGGCCAGCGCGAGCAGTTCTTC.

The V gene is TRBV11-1, the J gene TRBJ2-7; D not resolved. The V end lost 3 bases, the J end lost 3 bases, and 21 bases lay between the germline ends. From germline, CDR1 is SGHAT and CDR2 FQDESV (reference sequence). CDR3 length: 17 residues. DNA of the CDR3: TGTGCCAGCAGCTTGGGTGGCCCTGCATTGAAGAACTACGAGCAGTACTTC. Translating it yields CASSLGGPALKNYEQYF.

This rearrangement joins TRBV28 to TRBJ2-2; 7 nucleotides match TRBD1. The CDR3 sequence is 16 residues long. Losses at the gene ends were 2 bases for V and 4 bases for J; bases not matched to a gene: 7. Germline V gene lookup returns CDR1 MDHEN and CDR2 SYDVKM. CDR3 in amino acids: CASSLMGAGGTGELFF. The DNA of the CDR3 is TGTGCCAGCAGTTTAATGGGGGCAGGGGGCACCGGGGAGCTGTTTTTT.

This rearrangement joins TRBV7-9 to TRBJ2-7, with D perhaps TRBD1 (6 bases). Trimming removed 6 bases from V and 3 bases from J, with 12 bases in between. Germline V gene lookup returns CDR1 SEHNR and CDR2 FQNEAQ (reference sequence). The CDR3 spans 13 residues. The CDR3, as DNA: TGTGCCAGCAGTGCTGACAGGAGCTACGAGCAGTACTTC. Its translation: CASSADRSYEQYF.

This chain links TRBV7-9 with TRBJ2-7, with 9 bases identical to TRBD2. The germline V gene encodes CDR1 SEHNR and CDR2 FQNEAQ (reference sequence). V lost 2 bases and J lost 0; bases outside the gene matches: 5. The CDR3 sequence is 16 residues long. CDR3 sequence (DNA): TGTGCCAGCAGCTTACCTAGCGGGGCCAGCTCCTACGAGCAGTACTTC. Translated: CASSLPSGASSYEQYF.

The V call is TRBV28, the J call TRBJ2-4; D is unresolved. CDR1 MDHEN and CDR2 SYDVKM come from the germline V gene. V was clipped by 5 bases and J by 3 bases, with 11 bases between them. The CDR3 contains 14 residues. The CDR3 DNA is TGTGCCAGCAGTAAAGGCCGGAGCAAAAACATTCAGTACTTC. Amino acid sequence: CASSKGRSKNIQYF.

V is TRBV27 and J is TRBJ2-7, with D possibly being TRBD2 (6 bases). CDR3 size: 15 residues. V lost 0 bases and J 4 bases, leaving 13 bases between the germline ends. CDR1 and CDR2 (germline): MNHEY, SMNVEV (reference sequence). DNA for the CDR3: TGTGCCAGCAGTTTATCCTTCGGGGGTGGGTACGAGCAGTACTTC. This codes for CASSLSFGGGYEQYF.

The gene calls are TRBV2 and TRBJ1-5; 7 positions agree with TRBD1. The junction had 1 base not matched to a gene; V was cut back by 3 bases and J by 5 bases. Germline CDR1 SNHLY, CDR2 FYNNEI. The CDR3 extends over 13 amino acids. The CDR3 sequence: CASSETGYQPQHF. CDR3 nucleotide sequence: TGTGCCAGCAGTGAGACAGGGTATCAGCCCCAGCATTTT.

This clone was detected only a few times. V and J are TRBV4-1 and TRBJ1-3; D ambiguous. The CDR3 has 13 amino acids. The V end was cut by 1 base, the J end by 4 bases, with 5 bases between. Germline lookup yields CDR1 MGHRA and CDR2 YSYEKL. CDR3 coding DNA: TGCGCCAGCAGCCAAGTATCCGGAAACACCATATATTTT. Its protein is CASSQVSGNTIYF.